The TCR beta chain described here comes from a study of chemoradiotherapy in HPV16-positive cancers. Study details: Candidate HPV-specific T-cell clones and common TCR motifs came from functional assays in two HPV16-positive patients.

This CDR3 is built from 16 residues. CDR1 is SEHNR and CDR2 is FQNEAQ in the germline V gene (reference sequence). Trimming removed 1 base at V and 0 bases at J, with 13 bases between. Libraries were prepared by immunoSEQ multiplex PCR; TCRdb keeps only in-frame clonotypes and omits some of them. Seen here are roughly 6,100 clones, 65% to 75% observed once, and the top ten hold approximately 30%. The sequencing used tumor tissue, collected from a patient who underwent chemoradiotherapy. This receptor was identified in a human donor with HPV-associated anogenital cancer. J is TRBJ2-7 and V is TRBV7-9; D might be TRBD2 (6 bases). In DNA, the CDR3 is TGTGCCAGCAGCTTAGAAATGGGACTGCCCTCCTACGAGCAGTACTTC. Its protein is CASSLEMGLPSYEQYF.